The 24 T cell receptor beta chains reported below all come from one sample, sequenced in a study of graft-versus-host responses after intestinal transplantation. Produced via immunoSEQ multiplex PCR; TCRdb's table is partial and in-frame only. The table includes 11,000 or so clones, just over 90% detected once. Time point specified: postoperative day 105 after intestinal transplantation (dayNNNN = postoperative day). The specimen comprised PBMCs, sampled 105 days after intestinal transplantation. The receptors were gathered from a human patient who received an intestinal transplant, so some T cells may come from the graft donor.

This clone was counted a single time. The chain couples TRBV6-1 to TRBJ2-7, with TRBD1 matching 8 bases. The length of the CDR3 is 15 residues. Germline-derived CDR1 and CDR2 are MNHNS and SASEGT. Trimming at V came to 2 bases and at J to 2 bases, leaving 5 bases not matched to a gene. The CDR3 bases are TGTGCCAGCAGTGAAAGGGGGACAGGTCCCTACGAGCAGTACTTC. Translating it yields CASSERGTGPYEQYF.

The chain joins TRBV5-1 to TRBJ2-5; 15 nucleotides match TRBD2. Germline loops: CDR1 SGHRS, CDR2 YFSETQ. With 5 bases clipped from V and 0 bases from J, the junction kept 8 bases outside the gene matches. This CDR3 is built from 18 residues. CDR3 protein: CASRPGLAGGIYQETQYF. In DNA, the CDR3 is TGCGCCAGCAGACCAGGACTAGCGGGGGGGATATACCAAGAGACCCAGTACTTC.

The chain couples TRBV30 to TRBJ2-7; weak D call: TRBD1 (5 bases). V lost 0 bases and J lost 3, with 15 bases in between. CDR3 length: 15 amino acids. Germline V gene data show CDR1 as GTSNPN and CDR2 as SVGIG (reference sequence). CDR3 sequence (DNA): TGTGCCTGGAGTGTAGTAACAGGCTTAAACTACGAGCAGTACTTC. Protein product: CAWSVVTGLNYEQYF.

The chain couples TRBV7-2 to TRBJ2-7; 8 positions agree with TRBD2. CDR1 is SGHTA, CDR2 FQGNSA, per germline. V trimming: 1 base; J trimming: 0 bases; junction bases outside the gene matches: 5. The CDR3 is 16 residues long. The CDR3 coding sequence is TGTGCCAGCAGCTTAGAACTAGCGGACCCCTCCTACGAGCAGTACTTC. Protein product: CASSLELADPSYEQYF.

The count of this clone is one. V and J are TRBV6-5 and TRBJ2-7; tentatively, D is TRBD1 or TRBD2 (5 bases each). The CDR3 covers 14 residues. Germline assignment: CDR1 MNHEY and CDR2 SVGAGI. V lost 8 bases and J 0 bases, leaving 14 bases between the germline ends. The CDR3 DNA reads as TGTGCCAGCGGGGCCGGGGAACACTCCTACGAGCAGTACTTC. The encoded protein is CASGAGEHSYEQYF.

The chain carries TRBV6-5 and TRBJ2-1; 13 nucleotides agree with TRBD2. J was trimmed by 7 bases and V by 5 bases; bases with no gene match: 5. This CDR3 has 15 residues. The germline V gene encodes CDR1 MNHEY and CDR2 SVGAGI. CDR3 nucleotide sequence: TGTGCCAGCAGTCTAACTAGCGGGGGGGAGAATGAGCAGTTCTTC. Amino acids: CASSLTSGGENEQFF.

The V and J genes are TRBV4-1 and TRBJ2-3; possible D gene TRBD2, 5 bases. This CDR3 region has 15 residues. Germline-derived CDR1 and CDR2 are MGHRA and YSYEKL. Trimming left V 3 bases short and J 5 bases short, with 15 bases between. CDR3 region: CASSQRTPWKDTQYF. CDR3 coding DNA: TGCGCCAGCAGCCAGAGGACTCCTTGGAAAGATACGCAGTATTTT.

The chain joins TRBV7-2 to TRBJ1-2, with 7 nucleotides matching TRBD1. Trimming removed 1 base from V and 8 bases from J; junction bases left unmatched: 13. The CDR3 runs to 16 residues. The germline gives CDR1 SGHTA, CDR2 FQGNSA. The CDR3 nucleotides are TGTGCCAGCAGCTTAGGCAACGCAGCGGACAGGAGAGGCTACACCTTC. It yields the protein CASSLGNAADRRGYTF.

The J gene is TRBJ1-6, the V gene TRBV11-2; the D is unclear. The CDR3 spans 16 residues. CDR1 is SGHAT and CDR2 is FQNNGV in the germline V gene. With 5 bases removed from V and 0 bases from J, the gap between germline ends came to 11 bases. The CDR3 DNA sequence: TGTGCCAGCAGCCGAACTAGAAGCTCCTATAATTCACCCCTCCACTTT. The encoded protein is CASSRTRSSYNSPLHF.

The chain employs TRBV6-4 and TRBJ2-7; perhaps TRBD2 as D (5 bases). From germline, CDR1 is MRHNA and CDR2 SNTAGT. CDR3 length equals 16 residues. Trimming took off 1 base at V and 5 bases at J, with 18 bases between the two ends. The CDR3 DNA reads TGTGCCAGCAGTGACTGTAGGGTGAAAAGGGAGAACGAGCAGTACTTC. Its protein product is CASSDCRVKRENEQYF.

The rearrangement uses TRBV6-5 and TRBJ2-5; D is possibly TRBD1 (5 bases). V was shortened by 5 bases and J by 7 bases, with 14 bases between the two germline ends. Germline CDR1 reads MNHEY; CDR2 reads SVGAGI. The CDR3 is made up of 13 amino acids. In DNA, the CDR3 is TGTGCCAGCAGTAGTCAGGGCTCGGCGACCCAGTACTTC. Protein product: CASSSQGSATQYF.

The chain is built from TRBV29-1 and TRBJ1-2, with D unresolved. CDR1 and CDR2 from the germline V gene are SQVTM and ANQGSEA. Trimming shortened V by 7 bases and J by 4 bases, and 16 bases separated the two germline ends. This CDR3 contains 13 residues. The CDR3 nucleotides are TGCAGCGCCCCTCCGGACGGCCCCTATGGCTACACCTTC. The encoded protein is CSAPPDGPYGYTF.

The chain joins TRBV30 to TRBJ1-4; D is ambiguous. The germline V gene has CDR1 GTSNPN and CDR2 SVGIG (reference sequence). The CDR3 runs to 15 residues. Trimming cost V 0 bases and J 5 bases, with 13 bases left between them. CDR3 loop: CAWSVRHPSNEKLFF. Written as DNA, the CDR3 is TGTGCCTGGAGTGTACGTCATCCCTCCAATGAAAAACTGTTTTTT. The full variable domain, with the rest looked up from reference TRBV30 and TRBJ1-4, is SQTIHQWPATLVQPVGSPLSLECTVEGTSNPNLYWYRQAAGRGLQLLFYSVGIGQISSEVPQNLSASRPQDRQFILSSKKLLLSDSGFYLCAWSVRHPSNEKLFFGSGTQLSVL.

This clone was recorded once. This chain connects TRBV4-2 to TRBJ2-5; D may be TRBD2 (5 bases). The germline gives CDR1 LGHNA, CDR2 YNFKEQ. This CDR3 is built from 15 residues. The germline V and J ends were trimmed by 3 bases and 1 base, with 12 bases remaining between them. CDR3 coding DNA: TGTGCCAGCAGCCAGGACTGGACCCTCCAAGAGACCCAGTACTTC. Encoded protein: CASSQDWTLQETQYF.

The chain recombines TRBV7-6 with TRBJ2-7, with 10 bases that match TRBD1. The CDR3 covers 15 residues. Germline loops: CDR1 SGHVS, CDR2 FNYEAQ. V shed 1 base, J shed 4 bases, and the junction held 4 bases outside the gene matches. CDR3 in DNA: TGTGCCAGCAGCTTAGAGGGGACAGGGGATTACGAGCAGTACTTC. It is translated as CASSLEGTGDYEQYF.

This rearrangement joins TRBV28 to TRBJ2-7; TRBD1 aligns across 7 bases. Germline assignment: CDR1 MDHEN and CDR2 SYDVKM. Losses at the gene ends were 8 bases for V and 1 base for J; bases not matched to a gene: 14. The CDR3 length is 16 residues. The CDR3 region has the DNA TGTGCCAGCCCCCCCGGGGCAGGGGGTGGTTCCTACGAGCAGTACTTC. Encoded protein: CASPPGAGGGSYEQYF.

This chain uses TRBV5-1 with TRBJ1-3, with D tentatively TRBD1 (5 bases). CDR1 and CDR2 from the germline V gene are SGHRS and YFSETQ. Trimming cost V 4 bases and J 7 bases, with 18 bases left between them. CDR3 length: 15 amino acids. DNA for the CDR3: TGCGCCAGCAGCCTCTTGGATGCGCCAGGGAACACCATATATTTT. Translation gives CASSLLDAPGNTIYF. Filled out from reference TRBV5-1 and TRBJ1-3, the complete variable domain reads KAGVTQTPRYLIKTRGQQVTLSCSPISGHRSVSWYQQTPGQGLQFLFEYFSETQRNKGNFPGRFSGRQFSNSRSEMNVSTLELGDSALYLCASSLLDAPGNTIYFGEGSWLTVV.

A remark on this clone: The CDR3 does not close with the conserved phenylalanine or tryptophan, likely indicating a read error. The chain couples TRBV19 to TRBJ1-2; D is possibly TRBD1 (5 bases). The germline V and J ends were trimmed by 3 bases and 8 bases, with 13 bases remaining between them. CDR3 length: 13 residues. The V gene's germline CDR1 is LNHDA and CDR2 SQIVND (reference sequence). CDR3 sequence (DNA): TGTGCCAGTAGTATTGAGGTGGGGGGGGGCTACACCTGC. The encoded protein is CASSIEVGGGYTC.

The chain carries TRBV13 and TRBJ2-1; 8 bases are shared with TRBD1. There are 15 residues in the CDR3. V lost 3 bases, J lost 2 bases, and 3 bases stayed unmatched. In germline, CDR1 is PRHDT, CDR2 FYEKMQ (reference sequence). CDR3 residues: CASSFRDRTYNEQFF. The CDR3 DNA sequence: TGTGCCAGCAGCTTCCGGGACAGGACCTACAATGAGCAGTTCTTC.

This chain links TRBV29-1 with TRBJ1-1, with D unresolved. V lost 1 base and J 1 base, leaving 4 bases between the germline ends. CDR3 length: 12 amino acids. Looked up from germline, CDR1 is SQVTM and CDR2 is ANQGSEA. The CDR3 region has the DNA TGCAGCGTTGAAGTCCGGAACACTGAAGCTTTCTTT. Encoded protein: CSVEVRNTEAFF.

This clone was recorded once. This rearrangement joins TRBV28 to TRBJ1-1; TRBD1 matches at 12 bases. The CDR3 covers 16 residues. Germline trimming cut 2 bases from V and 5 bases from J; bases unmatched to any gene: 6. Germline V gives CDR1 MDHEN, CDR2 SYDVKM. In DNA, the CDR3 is TGTGCCAGCAGTTTAACCGGGACAGGGGGCTGGACTGAAGCTTTCTTT. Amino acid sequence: CASSLTGTGGWTEAFF.

The CDR3 nucleotides are TGTGCCAGTCGGTTGAGCGGGGCCCGCACAGATACGCAGTATTTT. It is translated as CASRLSGARTDTQYF. This chain uses TRBV7-6 with TRBJ2-3, with 7 positions matching TRBD2. V lost 9 bases to trimming and J lost 1 base; unmatched junction nucleotides: 10. The CDR3 has 15 residues. CDR1 and CDR2 (germline): SGHVS, FNYEAQ. Complete variable domain (other parts from reference TRBV7-6 and TRBJ2-3): GAGVSQSPRYKVTKRGQDVALRCDPISGHVSLYWYRQALGQGPEFLTYFNYEAQQDKSGLPNDRFSAERPEGSISTLTIQRTEQRDSAMYRCASRLSGARTDTQYFGPGTRLTVL.

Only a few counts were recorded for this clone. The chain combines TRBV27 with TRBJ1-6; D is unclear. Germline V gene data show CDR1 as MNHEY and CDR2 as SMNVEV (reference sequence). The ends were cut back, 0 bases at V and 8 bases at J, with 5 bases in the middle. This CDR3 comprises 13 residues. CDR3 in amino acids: CASSLSRDSPLHF. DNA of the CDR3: TGTGCCAGCAGTTTATCCCGTGATTCACCCCTCCACTTT.

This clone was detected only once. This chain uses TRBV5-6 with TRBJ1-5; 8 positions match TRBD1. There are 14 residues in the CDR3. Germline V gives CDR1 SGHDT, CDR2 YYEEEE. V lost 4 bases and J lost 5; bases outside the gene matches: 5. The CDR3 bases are TGTGCCAGCAGCCAGGGGGCACGGGATCAGCCCCAGCATTTT. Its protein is CASSQGARDQPQHF.